Below, 2 T cell receptor beta chains from the same sample are listed, as sequenced in a study of blood T cell repertoires in COVID-19. Profiled with immunoSEQ multiplex PCR; TCRdb holds only in-frame clones, not every one. Among some 73,000 clones listed, more than 70% were seen once. Sequenced material: peripheral blood. All receptors derive from a woman aged 80 or over with active or convalescent COVID-19.

The CDR3 DNA reads as TGTGCCAGCTCACCACTTACCTCCGCTACGGGATACTCTGGAAACACCATATATTTT. Its translation: CASSPLTSATGYSGNTIYF. The V gene is TRBV18, the J gene TRBJ1-3; D is ambiguous. The CDR3 runs 19 residues. Germline V gives CDR1 KGHSH, CDR2 LQKENI. The V end was cut by 1 base, the J end by 0 bases, with 19 bases between.

The chain joins TRBV18 to TRBJ2-2; no clear D. The CDR3 covers 13 residues. The V end was cut by 5 bases, the J end by 4 bases, with 8 bases between. Germline lookup yields CDR1 KGHSH and CDR2 LQKENI. CDR3 region: CASSVTRTGELFF. The CDR3 bases are TGTGCCAGCTCAGTGACTCGCACCGGGGAGCTGTTTTTT.